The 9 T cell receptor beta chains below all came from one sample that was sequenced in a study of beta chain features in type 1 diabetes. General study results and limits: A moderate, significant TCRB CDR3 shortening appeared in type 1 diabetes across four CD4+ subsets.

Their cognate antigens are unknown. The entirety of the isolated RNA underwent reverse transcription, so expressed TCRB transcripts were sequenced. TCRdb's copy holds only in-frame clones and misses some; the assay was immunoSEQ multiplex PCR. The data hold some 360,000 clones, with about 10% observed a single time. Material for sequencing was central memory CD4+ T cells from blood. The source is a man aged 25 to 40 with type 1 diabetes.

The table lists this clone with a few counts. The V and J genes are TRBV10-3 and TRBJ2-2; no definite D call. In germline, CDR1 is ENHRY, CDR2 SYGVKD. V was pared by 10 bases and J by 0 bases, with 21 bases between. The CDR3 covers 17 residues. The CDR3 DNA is TGTGCCAGCAGCAAGCCGCCCGCAGGCGCGAACACCGGGGAGCTGTTTTTT. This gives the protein CASSKPPAGANTGELFF.

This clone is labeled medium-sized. The CDR3 bases are TGTGCCAGCAGCTCCCGGACAAACGTAAACTATGGCTACACCTTC. Amino acids: CASSSRTNVNYGYTF. The chain is built from TRBV7-9 and TRBJ1-2, with a weak D call TRBD1 (5 bases). This CDR3 contains 15 residues. CDR1 and CDR2 from the germline V gene are SEHNR and FQNEAQ (reference sequence). The V end lost 4 bases, the J end lost 2 bases, and 14 bases lay between the germline ends.

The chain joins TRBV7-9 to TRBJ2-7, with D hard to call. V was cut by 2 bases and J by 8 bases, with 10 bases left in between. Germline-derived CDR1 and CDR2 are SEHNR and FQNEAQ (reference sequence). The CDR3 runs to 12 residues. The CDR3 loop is CASSLISAQQYF. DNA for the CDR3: TGTGCCAGCAGCTTAATTTCTGCGCAGCAGTACTTC.

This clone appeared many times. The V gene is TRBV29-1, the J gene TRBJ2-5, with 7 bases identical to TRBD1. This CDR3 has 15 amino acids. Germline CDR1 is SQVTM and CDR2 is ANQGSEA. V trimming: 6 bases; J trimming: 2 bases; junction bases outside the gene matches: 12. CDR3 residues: CSVRNQGTVQETQYF. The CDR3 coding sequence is TGCAGCGTGCGCAACCAGGGGACAGTTCAAGAGACCCAGTACTTC.

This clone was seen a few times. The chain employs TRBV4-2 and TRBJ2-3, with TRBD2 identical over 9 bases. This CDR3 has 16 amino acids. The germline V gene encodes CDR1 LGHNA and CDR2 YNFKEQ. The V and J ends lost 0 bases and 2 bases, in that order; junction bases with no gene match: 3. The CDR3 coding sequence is TGTGCCAGCAGCCAAGAAGGCGGGAGGGCCACAGATACGCAGTATTTT. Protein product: CASSQEGGRATDTQYF.

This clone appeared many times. The CDR3 bases are TGTGCCAGCAGCCAAGGATTGTACCCGGGACAGGCTTCCAATGAGCAGTTCTTC. It yields the protein CASSQGLYPGQASNEQFF. V is TRBV4-2 and J is TRBJ2-1; TRBD1 matches at 8 bases. Germline CDR1 reads LGHNA; CDR2 reads YNFKEQ. The CDR3 is made up of 18 amino acids. With V trimmed by 1 base and J by 6 bases, 14 bases remained unmatched.

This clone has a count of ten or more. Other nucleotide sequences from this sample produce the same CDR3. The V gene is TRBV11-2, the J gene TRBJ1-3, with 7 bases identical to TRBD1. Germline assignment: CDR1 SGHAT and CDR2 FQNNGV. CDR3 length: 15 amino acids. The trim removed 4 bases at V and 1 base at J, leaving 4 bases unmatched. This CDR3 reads CASSSGTASGNTIYF. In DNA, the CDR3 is TGTGCCAGCAGCTCCGGGACAGCTTCTGGAAACACCATATATTTT.

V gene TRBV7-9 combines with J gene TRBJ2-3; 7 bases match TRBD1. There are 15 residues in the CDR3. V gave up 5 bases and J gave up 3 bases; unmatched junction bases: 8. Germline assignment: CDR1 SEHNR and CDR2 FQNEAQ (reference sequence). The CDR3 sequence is CASSPRQGRTDTQYF. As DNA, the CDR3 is TGTGCCAGCAGCCCAAGACAGGGAAGGACAGATACGCAGTATTTT.

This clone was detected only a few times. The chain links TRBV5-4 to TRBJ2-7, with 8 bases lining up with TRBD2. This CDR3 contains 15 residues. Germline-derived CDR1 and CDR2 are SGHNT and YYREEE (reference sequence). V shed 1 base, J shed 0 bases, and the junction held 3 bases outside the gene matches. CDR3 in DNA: TGTGCCAGCAGCTTGACTAGCGGAAGCTCCTACGAGCAGTACTTC. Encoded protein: CASSLTSGSSYEQYF.